This T cell receptor beta chain was identified in a study of blood T cells in healthy people across ages. Whole-study results and caveats: The recorded TCR beta diversity per million T cells decreased in a roughly linear manner with age. Long-lived donors exceeded aged donors in naive CD4+ cells and diversity.

The V gene's germline CDR1 is MNHNY and CDR2 SVGAGI (reference sequence). The CDR3 spans 15 residues. Trimming stripped 6 bases from V and 1 base from J, with 15 bases between. Next came a second PCR, run for about 6 to 11 cycles, which used a sample-barcoded 5' primer along with a J-beta primer mix. TCRdb independently ran MiXCR on the 5' RACE reads; one entry per CDR3 protein. The data show about 800,000 distinct CDR3 sequences, 20% to 30% seen once. As regards this clonotype: Its antigen is as yet unknown.

Ranging in age from about 6 to 95, the donors were healthy Caucasian individuals from Russia. In addition, the sample was reused for a study of T cells of mothers and their children. Per that study: Per 15 ul, 1.5 ug of RNA was used, with all extracted RNA going into cDNA synthesis.

The clonotype originates from a boy aged 5-17 years in good health. Specimen: blood. The chain is built from TRBV6-6 and TRBJ1-1; unclear D gene. The chain's CDR3 is CASRHSVDWNTEAFF. DNA for the CDR3: TGTGCCAGCAGGCATTCCGTCGACTGGAACACTGAAGCTTTCTTT.